The source of this T cell receptor (beta chain) is a study of shared clonotypes between healthy human individuals. CDR1 MNHNS and CDR2 SASEGT come from the germline V gene. The CDR3 contains 14 residues. Trimming cost V 2 bases and J 6 bases, with 11 bases left between them. Only CD45RO-negative cells positively selected for CCR7 counted as naive CD8 cells, so terminally differentiated effector memory CD45RA+ cells were excluded. The protocol was immunoSEQ multiplex PCR, while the TCRdb copy is restricted to in-frame clones and leaves out a portion. The table has a few million clones, just over 90% seen once.

The TCR sequence derives from a man younger than 35 in good health. Some clones in this sample may be carry-over from other donors' samples. The chain employs TRBV6-1 and TRBJ1-5, with D uncertain. Sequences were obtained from naive CD8+ T cells from PBMCs. CDR3 nucleotide sequence: TGTGCCAGCAGTGAATCCGGGTTCTCTCAGCCCCAGCATTTT. Its translation: CASSESGFSQPQHF.